A single sample is the source of the 11 T cell receptor beta chains below, sequenced in a study of blood T cell repertoires in COVID-19 (dated by TCRdb to 2018 to 2020). The library came from the immunoSEQ multiplex PCR assay. TCRdb retrieved this table from immuneACCESS and kept in-frame rearrangements only. Not all clones are present; in checked studies, unresolved V genes account for under half, and no reason is known for the remainder. In all, the sample holds fewer than 350,000 clones, and approximately 89% of those were seen once. The top ten clonotypes cover 3.9% of the sample. The sample was peripheral blood. All receptors come from a woman aged 55-70 years with COVID-19, enrolled during active disease.

The chain joins TRBV27 to TRBJ2-7; no definite D call. The germline gives CDR1 MNHEY, CDR2 SMNVEV (reference sequence). V was clipped by 0 bases and J by 2 bases, with 17 bases between them. This CDR3 is 17 amino acids long. DNA for the CDR3: TGTGCCAGCAGTTTATCGGCGAGCCGACTGGCCCCCTACGAGCAGTACTTC. This translates into CASSLSASRLAPYEQYF.

This clone was counted many times. This chain links TRBV6-5 with TRBJ1-1, with D perhaps TRBD1 (6 bases). V gave up 5 bases and J gave up 1 base, with 11 bases separating them. This CDR3 is 14 amino acids long. Germline-derived CDR1 and CDR2 are MNHEY and SVGAGI. CDR3 amino acids: CASSPGTQNTEAFF. Here the CDR3 DNA reads TGTGCCAGCAGTCCCGGGACACAGAACACTGAAGCTTTCTTT.

This chain joins TRBV27 and TRBJ2-5; D gene ambiguous. Trimming left V 2 bases short and J 1 base short, with 11 bases between. CDR1 is MNHEY, CDR2 SMNVEV, per germline (reference sequence). The CDR3 loop spans 15 amino acids. The CDR3 nucleotides read TGTGCCAGCAGTTTAGACGGCAGGCTCCAAGAGACCCAGTACTTC. Its protein product is CASSLDGRLQETQYF.

This clone turned up a few times. This chain joins TRBV9 and TRBJ1-2; tentative D call: TRBD1 (6 bases). CDR3 length equals 15 residues. Per germline, CDR1 SGDLS and CDR2 YYNGEE. The germline V and J ends were trimmed by 4 bases and 5 bases, with 18 bases remaining between them. This chain's CDR3 is CASSPSQGLLYGYTF. For the CDR3, the DNA is TGTGCCAGCAGCCCATCTCAGGGGCTCCTTTATGGCTACACCTTC.

V and J are TRBV19 and TRBJ1-1; D is undetermined. This CDR3 has 11 residues. Trimming removed 3 bases from V and 6 bases from J, with 5 bases in between. Germline-derived CDR1 and CDR2 are LNHDA and SQIVND (reference sequence). CDR3 sequence (DNA): TGTGCCAGTAGTATTGGAGCTGAAGCTTTCTTT. The encoded protein is CASSIGAEAFF. The full variable domain, completed using reference TRBV19 and TRBJ1-1, is DGGITQSPKYLFRKEGQNVTLSCEQNLNHDAMYWYRQDPGQGLRLIYYSQIVNDFQKGDIAEGYSVSREKKESFPLTVTSAQKNPTAFYLCASSIGAEAFFGQGTRLTVV.

CDR3 amino acids: CASSPETGGNTIYF. In nucleotides, the CDR3 is TGTGCCAGCAGCCCCGAGACAGGGGGAAACACCATATATTTT. The genes are TRBV9 and TRBJ1-3; 7 bases fit TRBD1. Germline V lookup: CDR1 SGDLS, CDR2 YYNGEE. There are 14 residues in the CDR3. J gave up 4 bases and V 4 bases, and 5 bases lay outside the gene matches.

This sequence joins TRBV6-5 and TRBJ2-5, with 14 bases matching TRBD2. This CDR3 contains 15 residues. From germline, CDR1 is MNHEY and CDR2 SVGAGI. With 0 bases clipped from V and 8 bases from J, the junction kept 2 bases outside the gene matches. For the CDR3, the DNA is TGTGCCAGCAGTTACTCGACTAGCGGGGGGGAAACCCAGTACTTC. Translating it yields CASSYSTSGGETQYF.

This clone was observed once. V and J are TRBV9 and TRBJ2-1; tentative D call: TRBD1 (6 bases). CDR3 size: 14 residues. The germline V gene has CDR1 SGDLS and CDR2 YYNGEE. V gave up 4 bases and J gave up 7 bases, with 15 bases separating them. DNA of the CDR3: TGTGCCAGCAGCCTTCAGGGGTCTGGGAATGAGCAGTTCTTC. Residues: CASSLQGSGNEQFF.

This rearrangement joins TRBV6-1 to TRBJ1-1; D call uncertain. Germline lookup yields CDR1 MNHNS and CDR2 SASEGT. V dropped 3 bases and J dropped 8 bases, with 16 bases sitting between them. The CDR3 length is 14 residues. The CDR3 is CASSDHSRGIEAFF. DNA for the CDR3: TGTGCCAGCAGTGACCATTCTAGAGGAATCGAAGCTTTCTTT.

V gene TRBV18 combines with J gene TRBJ2-4; TRBD1 aligns across 8 bases. CDR1 KGHSH and CDR2 LQKENI come from the germline V gene. Losses at the gene ends were 2 bases for V and 3 bases for J; bases not matched to a gene: 6. This CDR3 comprises 16 residues. CDR3 sequence (DNA): TGTGCCAGCTCACCAGGACAGGGCTTTGGCAAAAACATTCAGTACTTC. This codes for CASSPGQGFGKNIQYF.

About this clone itself: The junction departs from the called germline gene at one end, perhaps through a read error. The V call is TRBV7-7, the J call TRBJ2-3, with TRBD2 identical over 11 bases. The CDR3 covers 15 residues. From germline, CDR1 is SSHAT and CDR2 FNYEAQ (reference sequence). The CDR3 region is CASSRSGGASDTQYF. In DNA form, the CDR3 reads TGTGCTAGCAGCCGTAGCGGGGGGGCCTCAGATACGCAGTATTTT.